The 13 T cell receptor beta chains below were found in one sample sequenced in a study of T cells in tuberculosis. Time point noted: new active TB diagnosis, blood taken before or within 7 days of starting treatment. Produced via immunoSEQ multiplex PCR; TCRdb's table is partial and in-frame only. The sample holds 29,000 or so clones, just over 90% seen once. The material was PBMCs, obtained at tuberculosis diagnosis. The receptors were sampled from an adult with tuberculosis.

CDR3 DNA: TGTGCCAGTAGTATAGGAGCGGGGGCCTACACCGGGGAGCTGTTTTTT. The encoded protein is CASSIGAGAYTGELFF. V and J are TRBV19 and TRBJ2-2, with 8 bases that match TRBD2. V dropped 1 base and J dropped 3; count of bases not matched to a gene: 4. CDR1 and CDR2 from the germline V gene are LNHDA and SQIVND (reference sequence). The CDR3 consists of 16 residues.

The J gene is TRBJ2-3, the V gene TRBV28; 9 bases agree with TRBD2. The CDR3 extends over 17 amino acids. V dropped 7 bases and J dropped 0; count of bases not matched to a gene: 11. CDR1 and CDR2 from the germline V gene are MDHEN and SYDVKM. The DNA for the CDR3 is TGTGCCAGCAATGATCGTTTAGCGGGGGTTAGCACAGATACGCAGTATTTT. Its protein product is CASNDRLAGVSTDTQYF.

Only a few counts were recorded for this clone. The chain joins TRBV5-5 to TRBJ1-3; D gene uncertain. The V and J ends lost 6 bases and 3 bases respectively, with 7 bases between them. This CDR3 contains 12 residues. Germline CDR1 SGHKS, CDR2 YYEKEE (reference sequence). The CDR3 bases are TGTGCCAGCACCCTTTATGGAAACACCATATATTTT. The encoded protein is CASTLYGNTIYF.

The genes are TRBV10-3 and TRBJ2-7, with D perhaps matching TRBD1 (5 bases). The CDR3 extends over 16 amino acids. Germline V lookup: CDR1 ENHRY, CDR2 SYGVKD. The V end lost 0 bases, the J end lost 4 bases, and 16 bases lay between the germline ends. CDR3: CAISESRAGFLYEQYF. In DNA, the CDR3 is TGTGCCATCAGTGAGTCGAGAGCAGGGTTCTTGTACGAGCAGTACTTC.

In this sample, this clone turned up once. The V gene is TRBV18, the J gene TRBJ1-6; D call uncertain. V lost 6 bases, J lost 0 bases, and 12 bases lay in between. Germline CDR1 reads KGHSH; CDR2 reads LQKENI. The CDR3 sequence is 16 residues long. The CDR3 is CASSHNWSSYNSPLHF. In DNA form, the CDR3 reads TGTGCCAGCTCCCACAACTGGAGCTCCTATAATTCACCCCTCCACTTT.

The rearrangement uses TRBV27 and TRBJ1-5, with D unclear. The length of the CDR3 is 14 residues. Germline V gene data show CDR1 as MNHEY and CDR2 as SMNVEV (reference sequence). V dropped 2 bases and J dropped 2 bases, with 7 bases sitting between them. The CDR3 coding sequence is TGTGCCAGCAGTTTAGCGGGCCGCAATCAGCCCCAGCATTTT. Its protein product is CASSLAGRNQPQHF.

CDR3 in DNA: TGTGCCAGCAGTGATAGGGGGATAAACTATGGCTACACCTTC. This translates into CASSDRGINYGYTF. This sequence joins TRBV2 and TRBJ1-2; perhaps TRBD1 as D (6 bases). Germline CDR1 is SNHLY and CDR2 is FYNNEI. The V end lost 3 bases, the J end lost 2 bases, and 10 bases lay between the germline ends. This CDR3 contains 14 residues. Full variable domain (remainder filled in from reference TRBV2 and TRBJ1-2): EPEVTQTPSHQVTQMGQEVILRCVPISNHLYFYWYRQILGQKVEFLVSFYNNEISEKSEIFDDQFSVERPDGSNFTLKIRSTKLEDSAMYFCASSDRGINYGYTFGSGTRLTVV.

The chain links TRBV5-1 to TRBJ2-7; a weak D match, TRBD1 (7 bases). Germline lookup yields CDR1 SGHRS and CDR2 YFSETQ. The CDR3 runs 14 residues. V was shortened by 0 bases and J by 2 bases, with 9 bases between the two germline ends. The CDR3 DNA reads as TGCGCCAGCAGCTTGGCAGGGGGGACCTACGAGCAGTACTTC. Translating gives CASSLAGGTYEQYF. The whole variable domain, remainder taken from reference TRBV5-1 and TRBJ2-7, is KAGVTQTPRYLIKTRGQQVTLSCSPISGHRSVSWYQQTPGQGLQFLFEYFSETQRNKGNFPGRFSGRQFSNSRSEMNVSTLELGDSALYLCASSLAGGTYEQYFGPGTRLTVT.

The rearrangement uses TRBV6-5 and TRBJ2-7; a weak D match, TRBD2 (5 bases). Per germline, CDR1 MNHEY and CDR2 SVGAGI. The CDR3 is 14 amino acids. V was pared by 6 bases and J by 6 bases, with 18 bases between. CDR3 in DNA: TGTGCCAGCAGCACGCTGGGCGGAGGCTCCGAGCAGTACTTC. Encoded protein: CASSTLGGGSEQYF.

The chain employs TRBV2 and TRBJ2-1, with TRBD2 matching 16 bases. The CDR3 spans 21 residues. Per germline, CDR1 SNHLY and CDR2 FYNNEI. The trim removed 6 bases at V and 8 bases at J, leaving 22 bases unmatched. This chain's CDR3 is CASRWDRGTSGRANRIDEQFF. CDR3 coding DNA: TGTGCCAGCAGATGGGATCGTGGGACTAGCGGGAGGGCCAATAGAATCGATGAGCAGTTCTTC.

The gene calls are TRBV28 and TRBJ1-5; D is perhaps TRBD1 (6 bases). The CDR3 is 15 amino acids. Trimming shortened V by 5 bases and J by 0 bases, and 11 bases separated the two germline ends. Germline lookup yields CDR1 MDHEN and CDR2 SYDVKM. Here the CDR3 reads CASSGDKYSNQPQHF. The DNA of the CDR3 is TGTGCCAGCAGTGGGGACAAGTATAGCAATCAGCCCCAGCATTTT.

This clone was seen only a few times. The chain combines TRBV19 with TRBJ1-5, with TRBD1 matching over 8 bases. This CDR3 has 14 residues. Per the germline V gene, CDR1 is LNHDA and CDR2 is SQIVND (reference sequence). The V and J ends lost 1 base and 6 bases, in that order; junction bases with no gene match: 2. CDR3 DNA sequence: TGTGCCAGTAGTATAGTACAGGGGGGTCAGCCCCAGCATTTT. Translation: CASSIVQGGQPQHF. The entire variable domain, with the rest obtained from reference TRBV19 and TRBJ1-5, is as follows: DGGITQSPKYLFRKEGQNVTLSCEQNLNHDAMYWYRQDPGQGLRLIYYSQIVNDFQKGDIAEGYSVSREKKESFPLTVTSAQKNPTAFYLCASSIVQGGQPQHFGDGTRLSIL.

V usage is TRBV30 and J usage is TRBJ2-1; D might be TRBD2 (7 bases). The germline CDR1 and CDR2 sequences are GTSNPN and SVGIG (reference sequence). The CDR3 totals 15 residues. Trimming pared 6 bases from V and 4 bases from J, leaving 19 bases between. The CDR3: CACTPRGAAYNEQFF. The CDR3 DNA is TGTGCCTGCACCCCTCGGGGGGCGGCTTACAATGAGCAGTTCTTC.